This T cell receptor (beta chain) was found in a study of blood T cell repertoires in COVID-19. Study-wide context: Samples taken during acute and convalescent COVID-19 were collected in the United States, Italy and Spain.

The authors' processing: The assay estimated nucleated cells by amplifying reference gene primers. Measured with immunoSEQ multiplex PCR; TCRdb has only the in-frame clones, and not every one. V and J calls and clone size are those listed in that table; D and trimming were worked out from the DNA. Among tens of thousands of clones, roughly 78% were seen once, and the ten largest hold 6.5% to 8.5%. V gave up 1 base and J gave up 10 bases, with 11 bases separating them. The CDR3 extends over 12 amino acids. Germline CDR1 and CDR2: SNHLY and FYNNEI. This clonotype originated in a man aged 50 to 59 with active or convalescent COVID-19. The genes are TRBV2 and TRBJ2-7; weak D call: TRBD2 (5 bases). Sequencing was performed on peripheral blood. The CDR3 DNA is TGTGCCAGCAGTGAAGTGAACACGGGACAGTACTTC. Translated, it gives CASSEVNTGQYF.